Given below is one T cell receptor beta chain in context. Its antigen is as yet unknown. The sequenced template was cDNA made from the entire isolated RNA. Sequencing used immunoSEQ multiplex PCR; TCRdb keeps in-frame clones, though not all of them. The sample has fewer than 30,000 clones, roughly two thirds seen once. This record comes from a study of beta chain features in type 1 diabetes. Findings and caveats of the study: There were fewer insertions and more deletions at the VDJ junctions of type 1 diabetes patients.

Germline V gene data show CDR1 as MNHNS and CDR2 as SASEGT. This CDR3 spans 13 amino acids. V was pared by 6 bases and J by 0 bases, with 6 bases between. The specimen sequenced was Tregs from blood. The TCR comes from a woman in her thirties or forties in good health. The chain links TRBV6-1 to TRBJ1-3, with D uncertain. The CDR3 here is CASSGRSGNTIYF. The DNA of the CDR3 is TGTGCCAGCAGCGGTCGCTCTGGAAACACCATATATTTT.